This T cell receptor beta chain was documented in a study of shared clonotypes between healthy human individuals. General study findings and limits: Non-shared clonotypes showed lower generation probabilities than clonotypes common to all four donors. Memory subsets had estimated richness that was generally smaller than that of naive subsets.

Comments on this clone: Its antigen is unidentified.

Both subsets, CD45RA+ naive and CD45RA-negative memory, were split from the CD4+ cells. There are 13 residues in the CDR3. In germline, CDR1 is SQVTM, CDR2 ANQGSEA. Deletions cut 2 bases from V and 1 base from J, with 6 bases between. An assay was performed, and its level was deep. This table comes from immunoSEQ multiplex PCR, and its TCRdb copy is limited to in-frame clones, with some not included. The data hold about 2.3 million clones, with roughly 92% observed a single time. The sequenced material came from naive CD4+ T cells from PBMCs. Subset of the sample: CD45RA+ positively selected. The TCR was taken from a young man in good health. Some clones in this sample may be carry-over from other donors' samples. The rearrangement links TRBV29-1 to TRBJ1-3; D uncertain. CDR3: CSVENRSGNTIYF. CDR3 nucleotides: TGCAGCGTTGAAAACCGTTCTGGAAACACCATATATTTT. Full variable domain (rest looked up from reference TRBV29-1 and TRBJ1-3): SAVISQKPSRDICQRGTSLTIQCQVDSQVTMMFWYRQQPGQSLTLIATANQGSEATYESGFVIDKFPISRPNLTFSTLTVSNMSPEDSSIYLCSVENRSGNTIYFGEGSWLTVV.